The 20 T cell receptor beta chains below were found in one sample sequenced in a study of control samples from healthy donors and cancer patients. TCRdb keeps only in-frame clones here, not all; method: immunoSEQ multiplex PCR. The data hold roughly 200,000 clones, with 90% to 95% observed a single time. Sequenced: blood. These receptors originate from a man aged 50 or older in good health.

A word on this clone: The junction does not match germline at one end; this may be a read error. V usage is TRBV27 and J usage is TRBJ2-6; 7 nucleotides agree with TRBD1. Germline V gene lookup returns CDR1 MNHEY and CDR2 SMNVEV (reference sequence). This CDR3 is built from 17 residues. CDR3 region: CASSLFPTGRGVNVLTF. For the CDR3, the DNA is TGTGCCAGCAGTTTATTCCCGACAGGGCGAGGGGTCAACGTCCTGACTTTC. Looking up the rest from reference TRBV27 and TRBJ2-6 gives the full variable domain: EAQVTQNPRYLITVTGKKLTVTCSQNMNHEYMSWYRQDPGLGLRQIYYSMNVEVTDKGDVPEGYKVSRKEKRNFPLILESPSPNQTSLYFCASSLFPTGRGVNVLTFGAGSRLTVL.

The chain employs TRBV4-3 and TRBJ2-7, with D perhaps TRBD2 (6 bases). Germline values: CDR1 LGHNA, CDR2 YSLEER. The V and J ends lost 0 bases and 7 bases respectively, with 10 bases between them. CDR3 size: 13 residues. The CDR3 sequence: CASSQESGSEQYF. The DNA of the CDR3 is TGCGCCAGCAGCCAAGAATCCGGGAGTGAGCAGTACTTC.

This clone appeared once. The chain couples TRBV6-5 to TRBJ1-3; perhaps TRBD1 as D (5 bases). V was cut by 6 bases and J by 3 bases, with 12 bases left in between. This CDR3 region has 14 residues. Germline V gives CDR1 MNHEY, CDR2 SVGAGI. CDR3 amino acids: CASSPVGVGNTIYF. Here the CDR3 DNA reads TGTGCCAGCAGCCCCGTGGGGGTTGGAAACACCATATATTTT.

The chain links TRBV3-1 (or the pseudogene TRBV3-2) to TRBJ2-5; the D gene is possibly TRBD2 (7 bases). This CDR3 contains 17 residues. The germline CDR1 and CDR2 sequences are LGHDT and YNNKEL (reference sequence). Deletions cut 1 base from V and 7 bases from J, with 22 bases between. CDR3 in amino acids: CASSQAGGRGSIGTQYF. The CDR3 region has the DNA TGTGCCAGCAGCCAAGCGGGGGGCAGGGGCTCAATTGGGACCCAGTACTTC.

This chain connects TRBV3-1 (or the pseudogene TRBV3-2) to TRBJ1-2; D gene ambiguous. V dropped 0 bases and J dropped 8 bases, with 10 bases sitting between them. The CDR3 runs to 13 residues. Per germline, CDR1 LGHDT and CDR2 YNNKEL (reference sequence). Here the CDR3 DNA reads TGTGCCAGCAGCCAAGACAAGGGAAGCGGCTACACCTTC. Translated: CASSQDKGSGYTF.

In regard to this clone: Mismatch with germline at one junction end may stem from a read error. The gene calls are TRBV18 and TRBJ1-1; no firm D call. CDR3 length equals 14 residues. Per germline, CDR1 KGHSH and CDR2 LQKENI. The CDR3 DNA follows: TGTGCCAGCTCCCCACGAACAGTTGGGACTGAAGCTTTCTTT. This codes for CASSPRTVGTEAFF.

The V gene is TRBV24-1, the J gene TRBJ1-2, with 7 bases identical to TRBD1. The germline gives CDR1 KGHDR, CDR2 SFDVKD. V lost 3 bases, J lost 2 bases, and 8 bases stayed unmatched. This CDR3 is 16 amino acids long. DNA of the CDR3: TGTGCCACCAGTGATGCCCGACAGGGAAAAAACTATGGCTACACCTTC. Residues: CATSDARQGKNYGYTF.

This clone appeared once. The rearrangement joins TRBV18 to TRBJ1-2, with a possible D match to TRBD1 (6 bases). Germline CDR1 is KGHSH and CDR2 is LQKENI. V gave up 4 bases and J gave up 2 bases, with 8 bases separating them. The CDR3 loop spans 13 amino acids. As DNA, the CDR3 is TGTGCCAGCTCACTTCAGGGGAACTATGGCTACACCTTC. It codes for CASSLQGNYGYTF. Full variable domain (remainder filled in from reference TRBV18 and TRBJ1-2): NAGVMQNPRHLVRRRGQEARLRCSPMKGHSHVYWYRQLPEEGLKFMVYLQKENIIDESGMPKERFSAEFPKEGPSILRIQQVVRGDSAAYFCASSLQGNYGYTFGSGTRLTVV.

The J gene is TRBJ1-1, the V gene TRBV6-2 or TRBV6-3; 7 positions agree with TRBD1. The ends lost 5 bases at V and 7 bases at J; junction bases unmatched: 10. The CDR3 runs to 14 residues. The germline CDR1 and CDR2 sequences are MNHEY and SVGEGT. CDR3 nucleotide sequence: TGTGCCAGCAGTAGGACAGGAGTTTCCTTTGAAGCTTTCTTT. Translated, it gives CASSRTGVSFEAFF.

This CDR3 reads CASRWDRGNTGELFF. The CDR3 nucleotides are TGTGCCAGCAGATGGGACAGGGGGAACACCGGGGAGCTGTTTTTT. The rearrangement joins TRBV2 to TRBJ2-2; 10 nucleotides agree with TRBD1. The V and J ends lost 6 bases and 1 base, in that order; junction bases with no gene match: 2. The CDR3 is 15 residues long. CDR1 is SNHLY and CDR2 is FYNNEI in the germline V gene.

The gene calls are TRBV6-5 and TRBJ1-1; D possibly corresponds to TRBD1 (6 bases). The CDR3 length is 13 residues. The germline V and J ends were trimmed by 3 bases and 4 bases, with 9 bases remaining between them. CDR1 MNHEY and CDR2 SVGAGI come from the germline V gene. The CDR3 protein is CASSYLGGTEAFF. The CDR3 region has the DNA TGTGCCAGCAGTTATTTAGGGGGCACTGAAGCTTTCTTT.

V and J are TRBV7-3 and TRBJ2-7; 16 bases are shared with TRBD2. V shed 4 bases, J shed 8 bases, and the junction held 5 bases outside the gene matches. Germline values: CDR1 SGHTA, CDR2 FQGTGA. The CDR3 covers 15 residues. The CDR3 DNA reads TGTGCCAGCAGCTCCCCGGGACTAGCGGGGGGGAAGCAGTACTTC. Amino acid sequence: CASSSPGLAGGKQYF.

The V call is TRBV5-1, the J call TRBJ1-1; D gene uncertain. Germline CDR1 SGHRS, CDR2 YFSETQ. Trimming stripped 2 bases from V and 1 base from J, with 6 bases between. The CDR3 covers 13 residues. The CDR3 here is CASSFSANTEAFF. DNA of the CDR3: TGCGCCAGCAGCTTTTCAGCGAACACTGAAGCTTTCTTT.

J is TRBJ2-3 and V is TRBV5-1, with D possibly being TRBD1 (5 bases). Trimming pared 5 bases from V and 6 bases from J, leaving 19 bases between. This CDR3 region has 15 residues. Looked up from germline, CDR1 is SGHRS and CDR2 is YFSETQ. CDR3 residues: CASSLMEGARDTQYF. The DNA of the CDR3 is TGCGCCAGCAGTTTGATGGAAGGGGCGCGGGATACGCAGTATTTT.

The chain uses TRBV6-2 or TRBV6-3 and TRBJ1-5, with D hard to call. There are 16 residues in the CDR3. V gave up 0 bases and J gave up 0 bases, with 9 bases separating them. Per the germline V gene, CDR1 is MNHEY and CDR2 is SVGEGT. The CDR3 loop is CASSYSRAGSNQPQHF. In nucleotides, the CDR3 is TGTGCCAGCAGTTACTCTCGGGCAGGTAGCAATCAGCCCCAGCATTTT.

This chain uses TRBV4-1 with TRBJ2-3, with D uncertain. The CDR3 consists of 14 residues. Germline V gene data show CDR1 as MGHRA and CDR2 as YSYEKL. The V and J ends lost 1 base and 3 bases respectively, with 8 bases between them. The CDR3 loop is CASSQAAATDTQYF. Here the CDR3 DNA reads TGCGCCAGCAGCCAAGCCGCGGCTACAGATACGCAGTATTTT.

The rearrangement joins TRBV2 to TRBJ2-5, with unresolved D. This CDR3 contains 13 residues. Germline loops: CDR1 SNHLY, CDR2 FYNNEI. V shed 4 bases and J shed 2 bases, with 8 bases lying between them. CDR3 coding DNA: TGTGCCAGCAGTGGGACGGAACAAGAGACCCAGTACTTC. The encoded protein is CASSGTEQETQYF.

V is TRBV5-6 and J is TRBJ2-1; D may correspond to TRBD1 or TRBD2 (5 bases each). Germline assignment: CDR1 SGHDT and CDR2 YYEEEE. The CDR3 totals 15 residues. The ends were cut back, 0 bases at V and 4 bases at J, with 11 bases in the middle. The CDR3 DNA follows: TGTGCCAGCAGCTTGGAGGGACGGAATTACAATGAGCAGTTCTTC. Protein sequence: CASSLEGRNYNEQFF.

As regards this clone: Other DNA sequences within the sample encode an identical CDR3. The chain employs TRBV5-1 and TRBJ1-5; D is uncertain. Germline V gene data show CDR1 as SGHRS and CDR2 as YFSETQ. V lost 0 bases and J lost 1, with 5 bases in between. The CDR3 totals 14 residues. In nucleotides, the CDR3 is TGCGCCAGCAGCTTGGGCGGGAGCAATCAGCCCCAGCATTTT. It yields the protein CASSLGGSNQPQHF.

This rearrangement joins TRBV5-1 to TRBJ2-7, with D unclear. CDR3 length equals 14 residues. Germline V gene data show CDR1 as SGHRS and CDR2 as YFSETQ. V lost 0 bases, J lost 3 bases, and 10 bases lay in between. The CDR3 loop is CASSLEGFNYEQYF. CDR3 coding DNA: TGCGCCAGCAGCTTGGAAGGATTCAACTACGAGCAGTACTTC.